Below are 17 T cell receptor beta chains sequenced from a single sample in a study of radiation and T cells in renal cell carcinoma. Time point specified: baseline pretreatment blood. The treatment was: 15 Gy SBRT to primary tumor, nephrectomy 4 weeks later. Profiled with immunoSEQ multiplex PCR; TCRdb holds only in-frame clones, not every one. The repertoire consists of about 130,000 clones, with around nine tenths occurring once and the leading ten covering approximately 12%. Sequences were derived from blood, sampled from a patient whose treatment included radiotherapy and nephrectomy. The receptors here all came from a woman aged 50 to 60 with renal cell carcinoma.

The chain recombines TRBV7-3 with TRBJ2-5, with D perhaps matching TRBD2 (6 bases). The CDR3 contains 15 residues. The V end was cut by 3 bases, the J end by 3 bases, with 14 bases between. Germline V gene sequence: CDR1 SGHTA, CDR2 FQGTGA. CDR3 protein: CASSFNSGRKETQYF. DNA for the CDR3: TGTGCCAGCAGCTTCAATAGCGGTAGGAAAGAGACCCAGTACTTC.

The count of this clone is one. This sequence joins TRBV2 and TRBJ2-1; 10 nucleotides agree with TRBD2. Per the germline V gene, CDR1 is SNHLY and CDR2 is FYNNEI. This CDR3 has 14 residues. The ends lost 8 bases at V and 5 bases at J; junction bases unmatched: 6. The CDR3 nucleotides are TGTGCCAGCGTGCCTAGCGGGGGACACAATGAGCAGTTCTTC. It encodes CASVPSGGHNEQFF.

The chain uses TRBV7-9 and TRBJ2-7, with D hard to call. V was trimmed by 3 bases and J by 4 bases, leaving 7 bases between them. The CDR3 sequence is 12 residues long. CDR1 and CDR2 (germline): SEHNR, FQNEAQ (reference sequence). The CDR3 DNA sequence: TGTGCCAGCAGCTTGGGGATGTACGAGCAGTACTTC. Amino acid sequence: CASSLGMYEQYF.

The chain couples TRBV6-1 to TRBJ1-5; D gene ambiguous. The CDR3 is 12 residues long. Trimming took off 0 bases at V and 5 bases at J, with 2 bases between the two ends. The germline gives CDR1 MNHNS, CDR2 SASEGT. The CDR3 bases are TGTGCCAGCAGTGAAGCATATCAGCCCCAGCATTTT. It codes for CASSEAYQPQHF.

The CDR3 DNA reads TGTGCCAGCTCACCACCTTCCCGTAGCGGGGCCTACAATGAGCAGTTCTTC. Translating gives CASSPPSRSGAYNEQFF. The chain uses TRBV18 and TRBJ2-1; 8 nucleotides agree with TRBD2. Germline-derived CDR1 and CDR2 are KGHSH and LQKENI. V was clipped by 0 bases and J by 2 bases; unmatched bases: 6. The CDR3 is 17 residues long.

This chain's CDR3 is CASSPRGDTEAFF. Written as DNA, the CDR3 is TGTGCCAGCAGCCCAAGGGGGGACACTGAAGCTTTCTTT. The V and J genes are TRBV6-1 and TRBJ1-1, with a tentative D call TRBD1 (6 bases). Germline CDR1 and CDR2: MNHNS and SASEGT. CDR3 length equals 13 residues. V gave up 6 bases and J gave up 3 bases, with 11 bases separating them.

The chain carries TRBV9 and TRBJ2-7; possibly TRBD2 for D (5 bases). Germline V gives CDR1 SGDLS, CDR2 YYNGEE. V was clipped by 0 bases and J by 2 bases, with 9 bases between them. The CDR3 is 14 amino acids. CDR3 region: CASSVADSAYEQYF. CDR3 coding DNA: TGTGCCAGCAGCGTAGCTGATAGCGCCTACGAGCAGTACTTC.

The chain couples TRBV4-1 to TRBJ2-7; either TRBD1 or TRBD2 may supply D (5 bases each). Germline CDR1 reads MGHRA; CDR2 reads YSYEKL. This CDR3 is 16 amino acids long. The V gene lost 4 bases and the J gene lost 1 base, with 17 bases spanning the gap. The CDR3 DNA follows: TGCGCCAGCAGCCCCAGACAGAGGGCCAGTTCCTACGAGCAGTACTTC. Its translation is CASSPRQRASSYEQYF.

The CDR3 here is CASSLDRGQTDTQYF. The CDR3 DNA follows: TGTGCCAGCAGTCTGGACAGGGGGCAGACAGATACGCAGTATTTT. The chain is built from TRBV6-1 and TRBJ2-3, with 11 bases aligning to TRBD1. Germline V gene lookup returns CDR1 MNHNS and CDR2 SASEGT. The CDR3 is 15 amino acids. The V and J ends lost 5 bases and 3 bases, in that order; junction bases with no gene match: 4.

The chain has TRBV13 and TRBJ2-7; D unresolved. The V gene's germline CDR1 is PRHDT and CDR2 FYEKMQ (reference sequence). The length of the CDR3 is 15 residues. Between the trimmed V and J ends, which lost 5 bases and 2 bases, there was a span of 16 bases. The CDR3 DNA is TGTGCCAGCAGCCCGCGCTGGCCAGGCCCCTACGAGCAGTACTTC. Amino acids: CASSPRWPGPYEQYF.

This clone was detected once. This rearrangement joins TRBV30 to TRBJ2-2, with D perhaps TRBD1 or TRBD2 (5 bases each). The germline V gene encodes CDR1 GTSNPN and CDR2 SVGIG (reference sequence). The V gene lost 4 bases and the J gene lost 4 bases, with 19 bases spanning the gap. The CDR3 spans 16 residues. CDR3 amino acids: CAWKGGPGPGTGELFF. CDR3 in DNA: TGTGCCTGGAAAGGTGGTCCGGGGCCGGGCACCGGGGAGCTGTTTTTT.

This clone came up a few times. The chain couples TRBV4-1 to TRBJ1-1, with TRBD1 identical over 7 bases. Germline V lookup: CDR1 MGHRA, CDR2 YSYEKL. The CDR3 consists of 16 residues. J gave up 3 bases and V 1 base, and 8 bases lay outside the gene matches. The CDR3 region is CASSQVGGQVHTEAFF. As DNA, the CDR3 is TGCGCCAGCAGCCAAGTGGGCGGACAGGTGCACACTGAAGCTTTCTTT.

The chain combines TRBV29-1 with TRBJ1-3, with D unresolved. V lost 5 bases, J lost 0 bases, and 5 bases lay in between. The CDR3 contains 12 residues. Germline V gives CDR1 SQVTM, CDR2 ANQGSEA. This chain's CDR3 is CSVLSSGNTIYF. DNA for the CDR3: TGCAGCGTTTTGAGCTCTGGAAACACCATATATTTT.

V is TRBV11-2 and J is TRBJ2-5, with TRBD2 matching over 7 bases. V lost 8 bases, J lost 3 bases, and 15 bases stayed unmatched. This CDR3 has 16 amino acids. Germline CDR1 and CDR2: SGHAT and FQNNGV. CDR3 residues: CASGLEPGRRKETQYF. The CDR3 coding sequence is TGTGCCAGCGGACTAGAACCTGGACGGAGAAAAGAGACCCAGTACTTC.

CDR3 bases: TGCGCCAGCAGCCAACCCGTGCGGGGGAATGGAAACACCATATATTTT. Protein: CASSQPVRGNGNTIYF. J is TRBJ1-3 and V is TRBV4-1, with D possibly being TRBD1 (5 bases). Trimming removed 2 bases from V and 3 bases from J, with 14 bases in between. The germline V gene has CDR1 MGHRA and CDR2 YSYEKL. The CDR3 has 16 residues.

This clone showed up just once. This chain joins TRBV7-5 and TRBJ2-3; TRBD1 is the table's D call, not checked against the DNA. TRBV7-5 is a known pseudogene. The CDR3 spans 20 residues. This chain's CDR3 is CARSLWSETGTKASTDTQYF. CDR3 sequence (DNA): TGTGCCAGAAGCTTATGGTCAGAGACAGGGACCAAGGCTAGCACAGATACGCAGTATTTT.

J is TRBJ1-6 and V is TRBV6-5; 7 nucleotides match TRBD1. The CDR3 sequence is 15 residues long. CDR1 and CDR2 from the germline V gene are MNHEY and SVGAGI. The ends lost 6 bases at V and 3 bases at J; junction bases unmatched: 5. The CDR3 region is CASSRQGIYNSPLHF. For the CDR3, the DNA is TGTGCCAGCAGCCGACAGGGCATCTATAATTCACCCCTCCACTTT.